Each of the 4 T cell receptor beta chains below was sequenced from the same sample in a study of T cells of healthy individuals. TCRdb re-called the 5' RACE reads through MiXCR, storing one row per CDR3 protein. The repertoire has some 85,000 distinct CDR3 sequences, about 5% of them found once; the top ten carry roughly 7.1%. These receptors were taken from a female donor in good health.

This clonotype was seen at least ten times. V and J are TRBV6-5 and TRBJ2-2; 11 positions match TRBD2. Per germline, CDR1 MNHEY and CDR2 SVGAGI. The CDR3 consists of 16 residues. The trim removed 6 bases at V and 5 bases at J, leaving 8 bases unmatched. In DNA form, the CDR3 reads TGTGCCAGCAGACTGCTAGCGGGAGGAGGGACCGGGGAGCTGTTTTTT. Encoded protein: CASRLLAGGGTGELFF.

The table lists this clonotype with a few counts. V and J are TRBV9 and TRBJ1-3; D remains unclear. The CDR3 is 14 amino acids. V lost 7 bases to trimming and J lost 4 bases, with 15 bases between them. CDR1 SGDLS and CDR2 YYNGEE come from the germline V gene. The chain's CDR3 is CASGVEGSGNTIYF. DNA for the CDR3: TGTGCCAGCGGAGTAGAAGGGAGCGGAAACACCATATATTTT.

This clonotype was counted at least ten times. The V and J genes are TRBV4-1 and TRBJ2-2; the D gene could be TRBD1 or TRBD2 (5 bases each). The V gene lost 0 bases and the J gene lost 0 bases, with 5 bases spanning the gap. Germline lookup yields CDR1 MGHRA and CDR2 YSYEKL. The length of the CDR3 is 15 residues. In DNA form, the CDR3 reads TGCGCCAGCAGCCAAGAGGGGGCGAACACCGGGGAGCTGTTTTTT. It specifies CASSQEGANTGELFF.

This clonotype was seen repeatedly, ten times or more. The chain carries TRBV10-2 and TRBJ2-1; TRBD2 matches at 9 bases. Germline CDR1 reads WSHSY; CDR2 reads SAAADI. The J segment lost 5 bases and the V segment lost 6 bases, leaving 8 bases of the junction unmatched. There are 15 residues in the CDR3. The CDR3 DNA reads TGCGCCAGCAGAACCCTAGCGGGACAACACAATGAGCAGTTCTTC. The encoded protein is CASRTLAGQHNEQFF.